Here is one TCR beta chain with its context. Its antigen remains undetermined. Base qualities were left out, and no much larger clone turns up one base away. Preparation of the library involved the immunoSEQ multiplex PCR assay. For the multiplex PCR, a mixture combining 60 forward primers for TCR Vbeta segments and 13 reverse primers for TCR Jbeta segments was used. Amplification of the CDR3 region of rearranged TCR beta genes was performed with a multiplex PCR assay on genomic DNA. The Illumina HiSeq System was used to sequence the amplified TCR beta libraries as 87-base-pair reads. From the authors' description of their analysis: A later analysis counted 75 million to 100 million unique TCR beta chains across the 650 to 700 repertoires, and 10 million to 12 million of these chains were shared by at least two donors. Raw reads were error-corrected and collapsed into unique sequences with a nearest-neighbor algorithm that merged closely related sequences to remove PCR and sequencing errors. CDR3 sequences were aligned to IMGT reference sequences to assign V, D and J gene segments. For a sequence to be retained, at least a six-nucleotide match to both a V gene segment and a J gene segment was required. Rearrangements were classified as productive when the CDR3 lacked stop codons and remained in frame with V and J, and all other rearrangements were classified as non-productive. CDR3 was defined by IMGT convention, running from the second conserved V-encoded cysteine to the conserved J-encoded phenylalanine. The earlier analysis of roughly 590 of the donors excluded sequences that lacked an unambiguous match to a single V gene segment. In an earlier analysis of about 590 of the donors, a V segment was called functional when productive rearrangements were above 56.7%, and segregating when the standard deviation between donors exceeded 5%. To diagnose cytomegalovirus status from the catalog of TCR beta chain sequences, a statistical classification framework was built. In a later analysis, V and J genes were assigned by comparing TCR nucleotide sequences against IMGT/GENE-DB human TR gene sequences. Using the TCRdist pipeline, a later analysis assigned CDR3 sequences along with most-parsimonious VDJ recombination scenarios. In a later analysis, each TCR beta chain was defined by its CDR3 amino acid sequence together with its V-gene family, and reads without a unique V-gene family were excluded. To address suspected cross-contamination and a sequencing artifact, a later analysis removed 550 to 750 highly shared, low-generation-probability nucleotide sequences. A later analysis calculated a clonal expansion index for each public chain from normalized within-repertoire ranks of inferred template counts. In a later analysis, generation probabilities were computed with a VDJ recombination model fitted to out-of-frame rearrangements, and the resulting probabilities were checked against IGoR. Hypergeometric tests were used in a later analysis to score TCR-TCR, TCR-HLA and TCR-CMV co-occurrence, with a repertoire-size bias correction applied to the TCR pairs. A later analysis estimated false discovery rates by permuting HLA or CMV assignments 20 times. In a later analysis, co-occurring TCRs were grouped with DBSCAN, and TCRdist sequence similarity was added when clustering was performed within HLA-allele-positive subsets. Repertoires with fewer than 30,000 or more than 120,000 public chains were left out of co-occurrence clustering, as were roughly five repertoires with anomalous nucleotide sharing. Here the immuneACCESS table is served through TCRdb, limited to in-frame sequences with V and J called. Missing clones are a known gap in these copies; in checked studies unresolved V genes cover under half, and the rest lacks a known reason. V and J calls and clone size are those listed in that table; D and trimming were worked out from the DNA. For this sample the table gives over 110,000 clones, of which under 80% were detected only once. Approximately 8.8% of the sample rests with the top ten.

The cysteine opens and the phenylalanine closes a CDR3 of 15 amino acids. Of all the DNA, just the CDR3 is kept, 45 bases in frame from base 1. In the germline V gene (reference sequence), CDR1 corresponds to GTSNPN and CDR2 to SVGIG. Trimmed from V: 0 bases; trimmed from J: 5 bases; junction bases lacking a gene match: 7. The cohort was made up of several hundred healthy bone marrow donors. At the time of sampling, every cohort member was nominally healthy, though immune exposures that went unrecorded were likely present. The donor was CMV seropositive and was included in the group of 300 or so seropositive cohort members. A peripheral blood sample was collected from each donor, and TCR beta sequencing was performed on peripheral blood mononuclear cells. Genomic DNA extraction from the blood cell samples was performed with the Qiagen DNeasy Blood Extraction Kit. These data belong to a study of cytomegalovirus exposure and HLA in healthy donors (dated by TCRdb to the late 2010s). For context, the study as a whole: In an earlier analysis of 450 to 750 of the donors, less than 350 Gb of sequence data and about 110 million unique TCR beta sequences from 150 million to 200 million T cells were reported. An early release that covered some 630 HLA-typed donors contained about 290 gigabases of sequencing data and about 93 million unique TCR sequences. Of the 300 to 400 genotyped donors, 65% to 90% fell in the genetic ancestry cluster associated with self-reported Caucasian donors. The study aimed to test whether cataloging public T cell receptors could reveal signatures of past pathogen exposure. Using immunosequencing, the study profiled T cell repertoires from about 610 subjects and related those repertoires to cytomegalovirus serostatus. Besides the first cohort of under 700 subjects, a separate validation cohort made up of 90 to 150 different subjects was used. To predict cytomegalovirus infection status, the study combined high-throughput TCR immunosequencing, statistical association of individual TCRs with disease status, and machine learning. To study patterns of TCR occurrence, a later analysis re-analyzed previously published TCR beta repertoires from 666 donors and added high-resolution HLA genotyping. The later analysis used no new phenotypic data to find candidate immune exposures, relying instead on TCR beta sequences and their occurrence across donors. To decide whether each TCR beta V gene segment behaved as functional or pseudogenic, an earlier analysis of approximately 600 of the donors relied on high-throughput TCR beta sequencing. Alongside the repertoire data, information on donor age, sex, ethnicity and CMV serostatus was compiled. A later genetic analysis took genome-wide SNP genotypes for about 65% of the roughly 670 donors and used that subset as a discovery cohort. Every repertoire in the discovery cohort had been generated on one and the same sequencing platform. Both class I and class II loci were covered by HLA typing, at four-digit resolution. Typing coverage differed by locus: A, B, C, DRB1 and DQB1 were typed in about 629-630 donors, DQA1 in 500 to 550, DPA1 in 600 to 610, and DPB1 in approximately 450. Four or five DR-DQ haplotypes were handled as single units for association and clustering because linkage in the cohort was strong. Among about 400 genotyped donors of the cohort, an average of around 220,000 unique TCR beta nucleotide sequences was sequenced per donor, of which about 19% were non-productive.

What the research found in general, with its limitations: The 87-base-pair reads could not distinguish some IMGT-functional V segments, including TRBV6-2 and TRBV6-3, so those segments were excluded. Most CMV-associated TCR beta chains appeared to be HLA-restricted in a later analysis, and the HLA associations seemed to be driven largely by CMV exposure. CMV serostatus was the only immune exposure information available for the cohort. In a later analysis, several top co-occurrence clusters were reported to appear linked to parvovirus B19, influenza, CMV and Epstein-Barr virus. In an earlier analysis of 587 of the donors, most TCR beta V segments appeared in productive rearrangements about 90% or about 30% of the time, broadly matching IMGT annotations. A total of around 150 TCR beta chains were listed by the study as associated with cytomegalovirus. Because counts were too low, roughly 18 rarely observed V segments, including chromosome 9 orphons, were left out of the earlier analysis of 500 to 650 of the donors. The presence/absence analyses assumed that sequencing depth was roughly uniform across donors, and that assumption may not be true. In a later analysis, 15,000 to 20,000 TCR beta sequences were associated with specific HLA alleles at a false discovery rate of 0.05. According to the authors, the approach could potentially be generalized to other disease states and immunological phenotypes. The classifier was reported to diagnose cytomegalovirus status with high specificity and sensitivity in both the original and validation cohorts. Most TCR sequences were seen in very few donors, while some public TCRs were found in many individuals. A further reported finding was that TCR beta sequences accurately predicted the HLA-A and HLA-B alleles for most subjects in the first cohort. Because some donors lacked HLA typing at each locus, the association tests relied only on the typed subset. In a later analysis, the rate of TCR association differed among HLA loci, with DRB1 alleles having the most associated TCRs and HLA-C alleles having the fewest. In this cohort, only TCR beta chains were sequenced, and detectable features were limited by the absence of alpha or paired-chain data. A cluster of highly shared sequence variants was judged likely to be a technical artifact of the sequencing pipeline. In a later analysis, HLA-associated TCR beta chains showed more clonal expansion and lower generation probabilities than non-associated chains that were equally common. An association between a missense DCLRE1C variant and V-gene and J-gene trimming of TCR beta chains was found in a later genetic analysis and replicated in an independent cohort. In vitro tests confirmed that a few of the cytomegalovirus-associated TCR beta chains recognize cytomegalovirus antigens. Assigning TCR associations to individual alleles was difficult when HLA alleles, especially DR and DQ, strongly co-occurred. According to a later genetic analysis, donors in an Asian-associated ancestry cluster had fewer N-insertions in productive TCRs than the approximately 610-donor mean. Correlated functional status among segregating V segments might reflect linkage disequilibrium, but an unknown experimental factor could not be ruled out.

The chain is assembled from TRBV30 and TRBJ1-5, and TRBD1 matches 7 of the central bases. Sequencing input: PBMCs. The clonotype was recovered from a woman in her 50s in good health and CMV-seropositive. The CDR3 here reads CAWSVPGTDHQPQHF. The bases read TGTGCCTGGAGTGTACCCGGGACAGATCATCAGCCCCAGCATTTT. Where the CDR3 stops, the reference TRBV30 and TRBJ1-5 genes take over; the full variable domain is SQTIHQWPATLVQPVGSPLSLECTVEGTSNPNLYWYRQAAGRGLQLLFYSVGIGQISSEVPQNLSASRPQDRQFILSSKKLLLSDSGFYLCAWSVPGTDHQPQHFGDGTRLSIL.